This T cell receptor beta chain was obtained from a study of CD8+ T cells in alopecia areata. Study-wide background: Treated patients swallowed 5 to 10 mg of oral tofacitinib twice daily. A 6-month period off drug followed tofacitinib, which lasted 6 to 18 months.

This CDR3 is 15 amino acids long. The ends lost 2 bases at V and 0 bases at J; junction bases unmatched: 1. Germline CDR1 reads SGHNT; CDR2 reads YYREEE (reference sequence). Study results and caveats: Clonality exceeded that of normal scalp in lesional scalp, most notably in alopecia totalis/universalis.

Extracted RNA was reverse transcribed, and the resulting cDNA served as sequencing template. TCRdb's table, derived via immunoSEQ multiplex PCR, lists solely in-frame clones and lacks some. Of more than 200,000 clones in the sample, less than 80% were seen once. This clone was observed a handful of times. Its antigen is unidentified. Here the sequenced sample was CD4+ T cells sorted from blood, taken at week 0. The chain uses TRBV5-4 and TRBJ2-2; 7 nucleotides align to TRBD1. The TCR sequence derives from a human donor with alopecia areata. The DNA for the CDR3 is TGTGCCAGCAGCTTAGGGGGCACGAACACCGGGGAGCTGTTTTTT. It specifies CASSLGGTNTGELFF. Based on the CDR3 plus reference TRBV5-4 and TRBJ2-2, the full variable domain is ETGVTQSPTHLIKTRGQQVTLRCSSQSGHNTVSWYQQALGQGPQFIFQYYREEENGRGNFPPRFSGLQFPNYSSELNVNALELDDSALYLCASSLGGTNTGELFFGEGSRLTVL.